Listed here are 31 T cell receptor beta chains from one sample, sequenced in a study of T cells after yellow fever vaccination. TCRdb reprocessed the 5' RACE reads with MiXCR, giving one entry per CDR3 protein. Among about 500,000 distinct CDR3 sequences listed, about a sixth were seen once. The source was PBMCs, collected 5 to 6 days after the first yellow fever vaccination. These receptors were taken from a man younger than 35 who received the YFV17D yellow fever vaccine.

V usage is TRBV24-1 and J usage is TRBJ2-3; D is perhaps TRBD1 or TRBD2 (5 bases each). V dropped 9 bases and J dropped 2 bases, with 11 bases sitting between them. This CDR3 is built from 13 residues. In germline, CDR1 is KGHDR, CDR2 SFDVKD. Here the CDR3 DNA reads TGTGCCACCGGGACCTCCATCACAGATACGCAGTATTTT. Translated: CATGTSITDTQYF.

The V call is TRBV20-1, the J call TRBJ2-5; 7 nucleotides match TRBD2. This CDR3 spans 14 amino acids. Losses at the gene ends were 0 bases for V and 5 bases for J; bases not matched to a gene: 6. Germline-derived CDR1 and CDR2 are DFQATT and SNEGSKA (reference sequence). The CDR3 region has the DNA TGCAGTGCTAGAGATAGGACCGGGAGGGAGACCCAGTACTTC. Translating it yields CSARDRTGRETQYF.

This clonotype appeared a few times. The chain uses TRBV6-1 and TRBJ2-7; 11 bases fit TRBD2. This CDR3 is built from 13 residues. Germline-derived CDR1 and CDR2 are MNHNS and SASEGT. V dropped 6 bases and J dropped 5; count of bases not matched to a gene: 3. DNA for the CDR3: TGTGCCAGCAGAGTAGCGGGGGGGAACGAGCAGTACTTC. Its protein is CASRVAGGNEQYF.

V gene TRBV20-1 combines with J gene TRBJ2-2; D may correspond to TRBD1 or TRBD2 (6 bases each). The CDR3 loop spans 12 amino acids. Deletions cut 6 bases from V and 13 bases from J, with 18 bases between. Germline-derived CDR1 and CDR2 are DFQATT and SNEGSKA (reference sequence). CDR3 coding DNA: TGCAGTGCCCGAGGGGGAGGCCTAGGGCTGTTTTTT. It yields the protein CSARGGGLGLFF.

The chain carries TRBV5-5 and TRBJ2-7, with 8 bases that match TRBD2. J was trimmed by 0 bases and V by 4 bases; bases with no gene match: 6. This CDR3 has 15 residues. Germline V lookup: CDR1 SGHKS, CDR2 YYEKEE (reference sequence). CDR3 DNA sequence: TGTGCCAGCAGCGGCTCGGGGGGGCGCTCCTACGAGCAGTACTTC. Encoded protein: CASSGSGGRSYEQYF.

V is TRBV12-3 or TRBV12-4 and J is TRBJ2-5; 8 nucleotides align to TRBD2. The CDR3 totals 14 residues. V shed 3 bases and J 3 bases; nucleotides not matched to a gene: 3. CDR3 sequence: CASSFYSGEETQYF. The CDR3 DNA sequence: TGTGCCAGCAGTTTTTATAGCGGGGAAGAGACCCAGTACTTC.

This rearrangement joins TRBV12-3 or TRBV12-4 to TRBJ2-7; the D gene is possibly TRBD2 (5 bases). The CDR3 has 11 residues. Trimming stripped 4 bases from V and 7 bases from J, with 8 bases between. The CDR3 loop is CASSSGIEQYF. In DNA form, the CDR3 reads TGTGCCAGCAGTTCGGGAATAGAGCAGTACTTC.

This rearrangement joins TRBV4-1 to TRBJ2-1; no definite D call. Trimming removed 0 bases from V and 5 bases from J, with 8 bases in between. Germline lookup yields CDR1 MGHRA and CDR2 YSYEKL. The CDR3 covers 14 residues. CDR3 region: CASSQDGSHNEQFF. CDR3 nucleotides: TGCGCCAGCAGCCAAGATGGGTCCCACAATGAGCAGTTCTTC.

A few counts support this clonotype. The rearrangement links TRBV6-2 or TRBV6-3 to TRBJ2-3, with D unresolved. This CDR3 spans 14 amino acids. Germline V gene lookup returns CDR1 MNHEY and CDR2 SVGEGT. V lost 4 bases and J 2 bases, leaving 10 bases between the germline ends. For the CDR3, the DNA is TGTGCCAGCAGTTCCACACTACCCACAGATACGCAGTATTTT. It codes for CASSSTLPTDTQYF.

This clonotype came up a few times. V usage is TRBV6-5 and J usage is TRBJ2-3; TRBD2 is a possible D gene (5 bases). Germline V gene data show CDR1 as MNHEY and CDR2 as SVGAGI. The ends were cut back, 2 bases at V and 4 bases at J, with 10 bases in the middle. CDR3 size: 14 residues. The CDR3 DNA follows: TGTGCCAGCAGTTACAGGGAGATGGCAGATACGCAGTATTTT. Its protein is CASSYREMADTQYF.

This clonotype came up many times. The chain links TRBV20-1 to TRBJ2-5; 14 bases align to TRBD2. Germline V CDR1 and CDR2: DFQATT, SNEGSKA (reference sequence). CDR3 length: 14 amino acids. V shed 5 bases and J 5 bases; nucleotides not matched to a gene: 4. In nucleotides, the CDR3 is TGCAGTGCTGGACTAGCGGGGGGCGGGGAGACCCAGTACTTC. The encoded protein is CSAGLAGGGETQYF.

This clonotype was seen only a few times. This chain connects TRBV7-9 to TRBJ2-3; no clear D. CDR3 length: 16 amino acids. Germline assignment: CDR1 SEHNR and CDR2 FQNEAQ (reference sequence). The V end lost 5 bases, the J end lost 2 bases, and 17 bases lay between the germline ends. CDR3 DNA sequence: TGTGCCAGCAGCCCCCGACCAGGACGAGTCACAGATACGCAGTATTTT. This gives the protein CASSPRPGRVTDTQYF.

This clonotype turned up a few times. The J gene is TRBJ2-5, the V gene TRBV12-3 or TRBV12-4; TRBD2 matches at 14 bases. V lost 5 bases to trimming and J lost 7 bases; unmatched junction nucleotides: 6. This CDR3 region has 15 residues. The CDR3 region has the DNA TGTGCCAGCAGTCAGGGACTAGCGGGGGCGGGGACCCAGTACTTC. Translation: CASSQGLAGAGTQYF.

The sample holds a few counts of this clonotype. The chain recombines TRBV5-4 with TRBJ2-7; D tentatively reads TRBD1 or TRBD2 (5 bases each). This CDR3 has 17 residues. The V and J ends lost 3 bases and 1 base respectively, with 20 bases between them. CDR1 and CDR2 (germline): SGHNT, YYREEE (reference sequence). The CDR3 reads CASSSGLGRGESYEQYF. CDR3 bases: TGTGCCAGCAGCTCGGGGTTAGGGAGAGGGGAATCCTACGAGCAGTACTTC.

This chain connects TRBV6-2 or TRBV6-3 to TRBJ2-7; 10 nucleotides align to TRBD2. The CDR3 loop spans 14 amino acids. V dropped 5 bases and J dropped 3; count of bases not matched to a gene: 4. Germline CDR1 reads MNHEY; CDR2 reads SVGEGT. The CDR3 region is CASSPSGGLYEQYV. CDR3 DNA sequence: TGTGCCAGCAGTCCTAGCGGGGGTCTCTACGAGCAGTACGTC.

This clonotype was detected only a few times. CDR3 loop: CASSLVVGPEEKLFF. The CDR3 DNA reads TGTGCCAGCAGCTTAGTGGTAGGGCCGGAGGAAAAACTGTTTTTT. This sequence joins TRBV7-2 and TRBJ1-4; D not certain. This CDR3 is 15 amino acids long. Trimming pared 1 base from V and 8 bases from J, leaving 14 bases between. Germline values: CDR1 SGHTA, CDR2 FQGNSA.

The CDR3 DNA is TGTGCCAGCAGCCTGGACAGGGGTACTGGAAACACCATATATTTT. Its translation: CASSLDRGTGNTIYF. The chain links TRBV7-6 to TRBJ1-3; 9 positions match TRBD1. The CDR3 loop spans 15 amino acids. Germline V gene lookup returns CDR1 SGHVS and CDR2 FNYEAQ. Trimming cost V 5 bases and J 2 bases; bases outside gene matches: 4.

The V call is TRBV4-3, the J call TRBJ2-3; D unclear. CDR3 length: 13 amino acids. V was clipped by 0 bases and J by 10 bases, with 11 bases between them. Germline-derived CDR1 and CDR2 are LGHNA and YSLEER. The CDR3 reads CASSQEPRRAQYF. The CDR3 DNA follows: TGCGCCAGCAGCCAAGAGCCAAGAAGGGCGCAGTATTTT.

The sample holds a few counts of this clonotype. This chain joins TRBV7-9 and TRBJ2-5; the D call may be TRBD1 or TRBD2 (5 bases each). CDR1 is SEHNR and CDR2 is FQNEAQ in the germline V gene (reference sequence). V lost 1 base to trimming and J lost 1 base, with 13 bases between them. CDR3 length: 16 residues. CDR3 in amino acids: CASSLGGTGRQETQYF. The CDR3 nucleotides are TGTGCCAGCAGCTTAGGGGGGACGGGACGCCAAGAGACCCAGTACTTC.

This clonotype was detected a few times. The rearrangement joins TRBV4-1 to TRBJ2-5; a possible D gene is TRBD2 (6 bases). This CDR3 contains 14 residues. V was trimmed by 1 base and J by 7 bases, leaving 13 bases between them. CDR1 is MGHRA and CDR2 is YSYEKL in the germline V gene. The CDR3 protein is CASSQVYQGGTQYF. CDR3 nucleotides: TGCGCCAGCAGCCAAGTTTATCAGGGAGGGACCCAGTACTTC.

CDR3 sequence reads: CASSFGVRAEAFF. The CDR3 bases are TGTGCCAGCAGTTTCGGGGTACGGGCTGAAGCTTTCTTT. The gene calls are TRBV12-3 or TRBV12-4 and TRBJ1-1; D uncertain. Between the trimmed V and J ends, which lost 3 bases and 6 bases, there was a span of 11 bases. The CDR3 contains 13 residues.

The chain's CDR3 is CSARGPSPGQPQHF. The CDR3 nucleotides read TGCAGTGCTAGAGGACCCTCACCGGGTCAGCCCCAGCATTTT. The genes are TRBV20-1 and TRBJ1-5; no clear D gene. The CDR3 length is 14 residues. V lost 1 base to trimming and J lost 6 bases, with 13 bases between them. The germline V gene has CDR1 DFQATT and CDR2 SNEGSKA (reference sequence).

CDR3 amino acids: CASSRVRDTQYF. The CDR3 DNA reads TGTGCCAGCAGCCGAGTTCGAGATACGCAGTATTTT. The V and J genes are TRBV7-2 and TRBJ2-3; no clear D gene. Germline V CDR1 and CDR2: SGHTA, FQGNSA. The CDR3 runs to 12 residues. V lost 5 bases to trimming and J lost 5 bases, with 8 bases between them.

The chain joins TRBV6-5 to TRBJ1-1, with no clear D. Deletions cut 2 bases from V and 5 bases from J, with 12 bases between. The CDR3 sequence is 14 residues long. CDR1 is MNHEY and CDR2 is SVGAGI in the germline V gene. For the CDR3, the DNA is TGTGCCAGCAGTTACGGAGGGCTTCGGACTGAAGCTTTCTTT. This codes for CASSYGGLRTEAFF.

The chain links TRBV4-1 to TRBJ2-7, with D hard to call. Trimming cost V 1 base and J 1 base, with 8 bases left between them. Per germline, CDR1 MGHRA and CDR2 YSYEKL. This CDR3 contains 14 residues. CDR3 in amino acids: CASSQAIGSYEQYV. The CDR3 DNA is TGCGCCAGCAGCCAAGCCATTGGGTCCTACGAGCAGTACGTC.

This clonotype was detected only a few times. The gene calls are TRBV15 and TRBJ2-3; D may be TRBD2 (6 bases). V was shortened by 0 bases and J by 7 bases, with 11 bases between the two germline ends. CDR1 and CDR2 (germline): LNHNV, YYDKDF (reference sequence). The CDR3 has 14 residues. The CDR3 sequence is CATSRDRAGNTQYF. The CDR3 DNA reads TGTGCCACCAGCAGAGATCGTGCGGGAAATACGCAGTATTTT.

The J gene is TRBJ2-5, the V gene TRBV7-9; D is ambiguous. Germline-derived CDR1 and CDR2 are SEHNR and FQNEAQ (reference sequence). There are 13 residues in the CDR3. V lost 2 bases, J lost 1 base, and 5 bases lay in between. CDR3 DNA sequence: TGTGCCAGCAGCTTAAGGGCCCAAGAGACCCAGTACTTC. It specifies CASSLRAQETQYF.

This clonotype was observed a handful of times. The gene calls are TRBV20-1 and TRBJ2-5; D may be TRBD2 (6 bases). Germline CDR1 DFQATT, CDR2 SNEGSKA (reference sequence). This CDR3 spans 15 amino acids. The V end lost 2 bases, the J end lost 1 base, and 14 bases lay between the germline ends. The DNA for the CDR3 is TGCAGTGCTAGAAAGGTGGGGGGACTCCAAGAGACCCAGTACTTC. This sequence encodes CSARKVGGLQETQYF.

This clonotype turned up a few times. This chain joins TRBV4-1 and TRBJ1-2, with 8 bases identical to TRBD1. The ends lost 0 bases at V and 2 bases at J; junction bases unmatched: 5. There are 16 residues in the CDR3. CDR1 is MGHRA and CDR2 is YSYEKL in the germline V gene. The CDR3 sequence is CASSQDGQGRNYGYTF. The CDR3 DNA follows: TGCGCCAGCAGCCAAGATGGACAGGGCAGGAACTATGGCTACACCTTC.

This rearrangement joins TRBV12-3 or TRBV12-4 to TRBJ2-2, with a possible D match to TRBD1 (5 bases). V lost 5 bases and J lost 2, with 15 bases in between. CDR3 length equals 16 residues. The DNA of the CDR3 is TGTGCCAGCAGTCTCAGACGGACAAAAAACACCGGGGAGCTGTTTTTT. Protein: CASSLRRTKNTGELFF.

A few counts support this clonotype. The J gene is TRBJ1-4, the V gene TRBV7-2; the D is unclear. CDR1 and CDR2 (germline): SGHTA, FQGNSA. The CDR3 contains 14 residues. V lost 5 bases and J 7 bases, leaving 14 bases between the germline ends. CDR3 loop: CASSRYQGGEKLFF. In nucleotides, the CDR3 is TGTGCCAGCAGCCGATACCAAGGCGGTGAAAAACTGTTTTTT.